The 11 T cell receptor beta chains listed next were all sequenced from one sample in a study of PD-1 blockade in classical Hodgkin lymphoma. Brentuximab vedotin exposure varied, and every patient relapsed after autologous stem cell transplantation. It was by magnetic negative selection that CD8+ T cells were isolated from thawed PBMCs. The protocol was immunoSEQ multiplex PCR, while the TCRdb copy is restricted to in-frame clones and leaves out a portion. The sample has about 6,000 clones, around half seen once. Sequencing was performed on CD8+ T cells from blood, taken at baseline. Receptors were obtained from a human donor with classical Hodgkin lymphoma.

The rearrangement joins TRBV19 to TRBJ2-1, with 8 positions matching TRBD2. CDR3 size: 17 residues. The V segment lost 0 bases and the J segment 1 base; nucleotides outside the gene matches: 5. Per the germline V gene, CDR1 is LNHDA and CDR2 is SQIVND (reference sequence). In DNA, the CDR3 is TGTGCCAGTAGTATAGATTGGTTAGCGGGATCCTACAATGAGCAGTTCTTC. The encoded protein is CASSIDWLAGSYNEQFF.

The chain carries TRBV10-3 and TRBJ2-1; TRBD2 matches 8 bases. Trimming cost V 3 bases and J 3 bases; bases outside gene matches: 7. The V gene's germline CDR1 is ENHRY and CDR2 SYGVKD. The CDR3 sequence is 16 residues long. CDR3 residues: CAISDSLAANYNEQFF. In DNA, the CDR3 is TGTGCCATCAGTGACTCACTAGCGGCAAACTACAATGAGCAGTTCTTC.

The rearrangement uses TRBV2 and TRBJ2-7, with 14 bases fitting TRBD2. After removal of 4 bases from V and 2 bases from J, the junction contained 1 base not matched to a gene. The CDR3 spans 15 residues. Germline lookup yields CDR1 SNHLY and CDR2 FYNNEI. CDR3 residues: CASSATSGRAYEQYF. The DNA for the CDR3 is TGTGCCAGCAGTGCGACTAGCGGGAGGGCCTACGAGCAGTACTTC.

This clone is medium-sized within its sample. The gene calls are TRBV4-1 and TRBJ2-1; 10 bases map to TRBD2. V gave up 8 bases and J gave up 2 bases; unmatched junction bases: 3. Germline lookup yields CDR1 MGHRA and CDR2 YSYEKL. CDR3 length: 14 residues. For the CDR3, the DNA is TGCGCCAGCGCTGGGACTAGCGCCTACAATGAGCAGTTCTTC. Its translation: CASAGTSAYNEQFF.

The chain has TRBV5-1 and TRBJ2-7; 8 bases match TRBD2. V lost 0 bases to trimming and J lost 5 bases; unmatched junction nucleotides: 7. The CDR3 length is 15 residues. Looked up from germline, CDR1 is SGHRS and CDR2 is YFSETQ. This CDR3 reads CASSLALAGSHEQYF. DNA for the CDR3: TGCGCCAGCAGCTTGGCGTTAGCGGGAAGCCACGAGCAGTACTTC.

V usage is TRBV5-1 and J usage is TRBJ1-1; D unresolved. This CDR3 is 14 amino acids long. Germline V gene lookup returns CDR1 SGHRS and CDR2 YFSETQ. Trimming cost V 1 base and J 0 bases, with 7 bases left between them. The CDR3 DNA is TGCGCCAGCAGCTTGAGGAACTTGAACACTGAAGCTTTCTTT. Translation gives CASSLRNLNTEAFF. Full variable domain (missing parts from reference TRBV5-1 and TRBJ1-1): KAGVTQTPRYLIKTRGQQVTLSCSPISGHRSVSWYQQTPGQGLQFLFEYFSETQRNKGNFPGRFSGRQFSNSRSEMNVSTLELGDSALYLCASSLRNLNTEAFFGQGTRLTVV.

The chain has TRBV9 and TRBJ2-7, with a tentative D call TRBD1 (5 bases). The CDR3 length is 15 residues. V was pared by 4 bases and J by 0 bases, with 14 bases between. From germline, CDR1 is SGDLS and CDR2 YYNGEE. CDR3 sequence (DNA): TGTGCCAGCAGCCCAGAAGGTGACAGCTCCTACGAGCAGTACTTC. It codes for CASSPEGDSSYEQYF.

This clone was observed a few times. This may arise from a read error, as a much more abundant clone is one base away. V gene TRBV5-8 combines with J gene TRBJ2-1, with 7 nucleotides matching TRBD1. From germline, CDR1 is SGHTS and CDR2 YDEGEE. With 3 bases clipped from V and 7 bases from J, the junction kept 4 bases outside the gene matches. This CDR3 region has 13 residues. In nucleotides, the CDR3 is TGTGCCAGCAGCTGGGGGACAGTGAATGAGCAGTTCTTC. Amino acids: CASSWGTVNEQFF.

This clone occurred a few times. In nucleotides, the CDR3 is TGTGCCACCAGCAGAGATCACTCGGCAGGGCAATCCTACGAGCAGTACTTC. Encoded protein: CATSRDHSAGQSYEQYF. V gene TRBV15 combines with J gene TRBJ2-7; D is perhaps TRBD1 (5 bases). Trimming pared 0 bases from V and 1 base from J, leaving 16 bases between. The CDR3 is made up of 17 amino acids. CDR1 is LNHNV and CDR2 is YYDKDF in the germline V gene (reference sequence).

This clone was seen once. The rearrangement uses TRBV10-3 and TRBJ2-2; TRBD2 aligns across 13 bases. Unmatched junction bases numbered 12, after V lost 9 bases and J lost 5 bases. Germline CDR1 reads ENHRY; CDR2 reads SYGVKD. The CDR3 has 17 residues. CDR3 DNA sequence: TGTGCCATACTAGCGGGAGGGTCGCGAACTGGGACCGGGGAGCTGTTTTTT. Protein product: CAILAGGSRTGTGELFF.

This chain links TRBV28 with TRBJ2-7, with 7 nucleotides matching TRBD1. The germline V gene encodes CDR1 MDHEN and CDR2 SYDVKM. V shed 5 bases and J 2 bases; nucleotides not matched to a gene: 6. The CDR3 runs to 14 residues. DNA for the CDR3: TGTGCCAGCAGTCTCGACAGGGCTCCCTACGAGCAGTACTTC. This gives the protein CASSLDRAPYEQYF.